These 9 T cell receptor beta chains originate from one sample sequenced in a study of T cell responses to AZD1222 COVID-19 vaccine. Measured with immunoSEQ multiplex PCR; TCRdb has only the in-frame clones, and not every one. Among tens of thousands of clones listed, 70% to 80% were seen once. Source: peripheral blood, taken 28 days after the second AZD1222 dose. The receptors shown here come from an adult who received the AZD1222 COVID-19 vaccine.

J is TRBJ2-2 and V is TRBV4-2; D remains unclear. Trimming left V 0 bases short and J 3 bases short, with 8 bases between. This CDR3 region has 15 residues. Germline V CDR1 and CDR2: LGHNA, YNFKEQ. The CDR3 nucleotides are TGTGCCAGCAGCCAAGAACTTGGGGACACCGGGGAGCTGTTTTTT. Translated, it gives CASSQELGDTGELFF.

The chain joins TRBV6-6 to TRBJ1-5; 7 bases are shared with TRBD1. The trim removed 7 bases at V and 6 bases at J, leaving 6 bases unmatched. Germline V CDR1 and CDR2: MNHNY, SVGAGI (reference sequence). The CDR3 covers 13 residues. The CDR3: CASTATGRQPQHF. Here the CDR3 DNA reads TGTGCCAGCACCGCGACAGGGCGTCAGCCCCAGCATTTT.

This clone occurred once. This sequence joins TRBV28 and TRBJ1-2; TRBD1 aligns across 8 bases. CDR1 MDHEN and CDR2 SYDVKM come from the germline V gene. CDR3 length equals 16 residues. V lost 1 base and J lost 3; bases outside the gene matches: 7. Here the CDR3 DNA reads TGTGCCAGCAGTTTATACACCCAGGGGGCGCACTATGGCTACACCTTC. As protein: CASSLYTQGAHYGYTF.

The V gene is TRBV9, the J gene TRBJ2-1, with TRBD2 matching over 12 bases. V was clipped by 1 base and J by 4 bases; unmatched bases: 0. The CDR3 spans 15 residues. Germline CDR1 is SGDLS and CDR2 is YYNGEE. CDR3 coding DNA: TGTGCCAGCAGCGTAACTAGCGGGAGGTACAATGAGCAGTTCTTC. This translates into CASSVTSGRYNEQFF.

This clone has only a few counts. The rearrangement links TRBV7-9 to TRBJ1-2, with D uncertain. V was shortened by 1 base and J by 0 bases, with 9 bases between the two germline ends. The CDR3 sequence is 15 residues long. Germline CDR1 and CDR2: SEHNR and FQNEAQ (reference sequence). CDR3 coding DNA: TGTGCCAGCAGCTTAGGGGAGTTAGCTAACTATGGCTACACCTTC. It is translated as CASSLGELANYGYTF.

The chain carries TRBV5-6 and TRBJ1-2, with 9 bases matching TRBD1. Trimming took 4 bases from V and 7 from J; bases not matched to a gene: 5. Germline loops: CDR1 SGHDT, CDR2 YYEEEE. The CDR3 consists of 13 residues. CDR3 residues: CASSGQGSAGYTF. The CDR3 nucleotides are TGTGCCAGCAGCGGACAGGGGTCGGCTGGCTACACCTTC.

The chain couples TRBV28 to TRBJ2-7; 9 nucleotides align to TRBD1. CDR3 length: 16 amino acids. Germline V CDR1 and CDR2: MDHEN, SYDVKM. The V and J ends lost 6 bases and 3 bases, in that order; junction bases with no gene match: 12. For the CDR3, the DNA is TGTGCCAGCAGCCCAATGGGGACAGGGAACAACTACGAGCAGTACGTC. Translating gives CASSPMGTGNNYEQYV.

This clone was recorded once. The CDR3 region has the DNA TGTGCCAGCACCTACCTGGGGACAGAGCTGAACTATGGCTACACCTTC. Translation: CASTYLGTELNYGYTF. The genes are TRBV5-5 and TRBJ1-2; 7 bases fit TRBD1. Germline V gene lookup returns CDR1 SGHKS and CDR2 YYEKEE (reference sequence). Trimming took 6 bases from V and 2 from J; bases not matched to a gene: 13. There are 16 residues in the CDR3.

V is TRBV7-9 and J is TRBJ1-1; a possible D gene is TRBD1 (6 bases). The CDR3 contains 13 residues. Trimming shortened V by 6 bases and J by 1 base, and 9 bases separated the two germline ends. Germline CDR1 and CDR2: SEHNR and FQNEAQ (reference sequence). CDR3 loop: CASSMGQNTEAFF. The CDR3 nucleotides are TGTGCCAGCAGTATGGGACAGAACACTGAAGCTTTCTTT.